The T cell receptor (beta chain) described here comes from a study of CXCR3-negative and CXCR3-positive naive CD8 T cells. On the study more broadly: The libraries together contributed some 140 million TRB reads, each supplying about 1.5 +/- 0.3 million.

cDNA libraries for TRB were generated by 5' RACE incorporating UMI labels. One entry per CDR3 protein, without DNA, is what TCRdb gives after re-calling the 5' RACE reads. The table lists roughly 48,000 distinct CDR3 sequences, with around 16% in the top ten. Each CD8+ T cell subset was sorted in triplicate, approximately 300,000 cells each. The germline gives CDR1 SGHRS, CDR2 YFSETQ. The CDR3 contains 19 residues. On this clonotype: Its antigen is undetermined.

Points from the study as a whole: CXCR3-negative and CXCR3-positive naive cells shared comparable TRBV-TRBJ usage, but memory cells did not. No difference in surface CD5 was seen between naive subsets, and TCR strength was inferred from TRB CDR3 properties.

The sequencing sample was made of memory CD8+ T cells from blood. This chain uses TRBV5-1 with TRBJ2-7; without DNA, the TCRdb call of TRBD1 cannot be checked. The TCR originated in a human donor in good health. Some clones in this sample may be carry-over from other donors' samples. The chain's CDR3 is CASSTQGDEFWPRDYEQYF. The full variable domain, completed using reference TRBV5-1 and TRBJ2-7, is KAGVTQTPRYLIKTRGQQVTLSCSPISGHRSVSWYQQTPGQGLQFLFEYFSETQRNKGNFPGRFSGRQFSNSRSEMNVSTLELGDSALYLCASSTQGDEFWPRDYEQYFGPGTRLTVT.